These T cell receptor beta chains were read from a single sample in a study of somatic mutations in cytotoxic T cells in rheumatoid arthritis. The assay was immunoSEQ multiplex PCR, and TCRdb's table has in-frame clones only and misses some. The sample holds 11,000 or so clones, 74% seen once. Sequencing used CD8+ T cells sorted from blood. The source of these receptors is a man aged 70 or older in good health. Each CDR3 is given with its conserved first and last residue. Each record gives: J gene, D gene, V gene, clone size, CDR3 protein, CDR3 DNA. The D gene is left open where the match is weak. Expanded clones are given a class, and other clones once, few, many or no size at all.

>TRBJ2-3|TRBD1|TRBV27|.
CASSRTPGQGRDTQYF
TGTGCCAGCAGTCGAACGCCGGGACAGGGACGCGATACGCAGTATTTT
>TRBJ1-2|TRBD1|TRBV9|.
CASSAGGRGDGYTF
TGTGCCAGCAGCGCGGGGGGCAGGGGGGATGGCTACACCTTC
>TRBJ2-7|.|TRBV19|.
CASSPKGGLYYEQYF
TGTGCCAGTAGCCCCAAGGGGGGCCTCTACTACGAGCAGTACTTC
>TRBJ2-1|TRBD2|TRBV2|.
CAIMASGGYNEQFF
TGTGCAATCATGGCTAGCGGGGGATACAATGAGCAGTTCTTC
>TRBJ2-7|.|TRBV19|.
CASSIHGSHYEQYF
TGTGCCAGTAGTATTCATGGCAGTCACTACGAGCAGTACTTC
>TRBJ2-7|.|TRBV4-3|.
CASSQEVAASYEQYF
TGCGCCAGCAGCCAAGAGGTAGCGGCGTCCTACGAGCAGTACTTC
>TRBJ1-2|TRBD1|TRBV5-1|.
CASNQGQDLYGYTF
TGCGCCAGCAACCAGGGACAGGACCTCTATGGCTACACCTTC
>TRBJ1-5|TRBD1|TRBV2|.
CASRRDRGPNQPQHF
TGTGCCAGCAGAAGGGACAGGGGCCCAAATCAGCCCCAGCATTTT
>TRBJ2-1|.|TRBV4-3|.
CASSQEWDFPYNEQFF
TGCGCCAGCAGCCAAGAGTGGGACTTCCCCTACAATGAGCAGTTCTTC
>TRBJ1-1|.|TRBV10-1|.
CASSESPPPQAANEAFF
TGCGCCAGCAGTGAGTCGCCCCCACCCCAGGCGGCCAATGAAGCTTTCTTT
>TRBJ2-5|.|TRBV28|.
CASTRGPFPRPQETQYF
TGTGCCAGCACCCGCGGGCCCTTTCCCCGACCACAAGAGACCCAGTACTTC
>TRBJ2-7|TRBD2|TRBV9|.
CASSDGQGTSGISYEQYF
TGTGCCAGCAGCGATGGACAGGGGACTAGCGGGATTTCCTACGAGCAGTACTTC
>TRBJ1-2|.|TRBV5-1|few
CASSLDRDSSYGYTF
TGCGCCAGCAGCTTGGACCGGGACTCCAGCTATGGCTACACCTTC
>TRBJ1-3|.|TRBV7-9|few
CASSRSSLSGNTIYF
TGTGCCAGCAGCCGCTCATCACTCTCTGGAAACACCATATATTTT
>TRBJ1-5|.|TRBV6-5|.
CASIVLRGQPQHF
TGTGCCAGCATCGTATTGAGGGGGCAGCCCCAGCATTTT
>TRBJ1-2|.|TRBV2|few
CASSDFGYTF
TGTGCCAGCAGTGATTTTGGCTACACCTTC
>TRBJ2-3|.|TRBV11-2|.
CASSLVGYTDTQYF
TGTGCCAGCAGCTTAGTCGGTTACACAGATACGCAGTATTTT
>TRBJ2-3|TRBD2|TRBV28|.
CASSLFSGGTDTQYF
TGTGCCAGCAGTTTATTCTCGGGAGGTACAGATACGCAGTATTTT
>TRBJ2-7|.|TRBV28|.
CASSLGYEQYF
TGTGCCAGCAGTTTGGGCTACGAGCAGTACTTC
>TRBJ2-3|.|TRBV28|.
CASSRGDTQYF
TGTGCCAGCAGCCGGGGGGATACGCAGTATTTT
>TRBJ2-2|.|TRBV28|.
CATRGGNRGELFF
TGTGCCACCCGAGGGGGGAATCGGGGGGAGCTGTTTTTT
>TRBJ1-2|.|TRBV7-9|few
CASSLEWGRPYGYTF
TGTGCCAGCAGCTTGGAGTGGGGCAGGCCCTATGGCTACACCTTC
>TRBJ2-2|.|TRBV25-1|.
CASSGLPVGTGELFF
TGTGCCAGCAGTGGCCTCCCCGTCGGCACCGGGGAGCTGTTTTTT
>TRBJ2-7|TRBD1|TRBV28|.
CASSWGTGEISDYEQYF
TGTGCCAGCAGTTGGGGGACAGGGGAAATCTCAGACTACGAGCAGTACTTC
>TRBJ2-7|TRBD1|TRBV19|.
CASSISGQGTFEQYF
TGTGCCAGTAGTATATCGGGACAGGGGACGTTCGAGCAGTACTTC
>TRBJ2-1|.|TRBV7-9|.
CASSLVPGTDNEQFF
TGTGCCAGCAGCTTAGTCCCCGGGACGGACAATGAGCAGTTCTTC